This T cell receptor beta chain was profiled in a study of siplizumab effects on memory and regulatory T cells. Study conclusions and caveats: Mappable CD4+ clones that were alloreactive averaged approximately 64% Treg-derived with siplizumab versus approximately 25% in controls.

Deletions cut 5 bases from V and 4 bases from J, with 14 bases between. The germline V gene has CDR1 SGHDN and CDR2 FVKESK. The CDR3 is 14 residues long. TCRdb keeps only in-frame clones here, not all; method: immunoSEQ multiplex PCR. The sample has roughly 120,000 clones, about 91% seen once. Notes on this clone: Its target is not known.

The chain uses TRBV14 and TRBJ1-2; TRBD1 might be the D (6 bases). The sequence derives from a human donor in good health. Sample: Tregs sorted from blood. In nucleotides, the CDR3 is TGTGCCAGCAGCAAGACACTCAGGGGCTATGGCTACACCTTC. This codes for CASSKTLRGYGYTF.